This entry concerns a single T cell receptor beta chain. This specimen comes from a study of T cell changes during pregnancy in multiple sclerosis. The CDR3 is 15 residues long. CDR1 is LNHDA and CDR2 is SQIVND in the germline V gene (reference sequence). Trimming left V 5 bases short and J 5 bases short, with 17 bases between. Here immunoSEQ multiplex PCR was the method, and the copy in TCRdb shows in-frame clones only, minus some. The repertoire holds tens of thousands of clones, about 92% seen once, with about 0.18% in the top ten. The receptor comes from a female donor in good health, enrolled as a control in a pregnancy study. The chain combines TRBV19 with TRBJ2-3, with TRBD1 as a possible D gene (6 bases). The sequencing used CD4+ T cells from peripheral blood mononuclear cells, collected after pregnancy. CDR3 nucleotide sequence: TGTGCCAGTAGTCGGCTAGGGGGAGTCTTAGATACGCAGTATTTT. Its translation is CASSRLGGVLDTQYF.